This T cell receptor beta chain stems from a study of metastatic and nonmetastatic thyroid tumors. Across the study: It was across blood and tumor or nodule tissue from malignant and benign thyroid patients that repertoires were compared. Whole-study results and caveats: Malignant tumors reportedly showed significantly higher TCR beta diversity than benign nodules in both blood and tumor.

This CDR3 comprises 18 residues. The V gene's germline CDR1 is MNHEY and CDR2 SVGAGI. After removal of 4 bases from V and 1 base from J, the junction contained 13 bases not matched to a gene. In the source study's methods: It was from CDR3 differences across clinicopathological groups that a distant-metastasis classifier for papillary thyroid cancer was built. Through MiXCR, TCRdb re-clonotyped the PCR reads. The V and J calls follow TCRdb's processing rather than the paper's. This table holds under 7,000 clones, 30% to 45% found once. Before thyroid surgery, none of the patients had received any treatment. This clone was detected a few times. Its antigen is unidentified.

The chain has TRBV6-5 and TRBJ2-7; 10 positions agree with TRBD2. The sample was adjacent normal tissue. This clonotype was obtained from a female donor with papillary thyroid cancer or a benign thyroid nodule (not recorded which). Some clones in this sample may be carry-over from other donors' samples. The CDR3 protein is CASSSLRVSGGQSYEQYF. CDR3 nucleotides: TGTGCCAGCAGTTCCCTCCGGGTTAGCGGGGGGCAATCCTACGAGCAGTACTTC.